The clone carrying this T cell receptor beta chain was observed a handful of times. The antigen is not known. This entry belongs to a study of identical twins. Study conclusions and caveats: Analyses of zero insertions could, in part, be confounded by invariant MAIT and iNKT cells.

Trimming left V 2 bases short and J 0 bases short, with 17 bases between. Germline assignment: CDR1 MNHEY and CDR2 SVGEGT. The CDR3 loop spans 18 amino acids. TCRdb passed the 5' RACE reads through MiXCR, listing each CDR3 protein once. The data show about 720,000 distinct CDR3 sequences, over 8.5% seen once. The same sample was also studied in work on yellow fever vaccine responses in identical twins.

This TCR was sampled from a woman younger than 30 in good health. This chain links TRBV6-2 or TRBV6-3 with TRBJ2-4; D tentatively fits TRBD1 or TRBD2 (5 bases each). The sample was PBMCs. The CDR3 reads CASSYPPGASLAKNIQYF. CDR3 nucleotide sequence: TGTGCCAGCAGTTACCCGCCCGGGGCCAGTTTAGCCAAAAACATTCAGTACTTC.